This T cell receptor beta chain came from a study of T cells after yellow fever vaccination. With regard to this clonotype: Its target is not known.

As TCR cDNA was made by 5'RACE template switching, a universal primer site and UMIs were added. TCRdb re-called the 5' RACE reads with MiXCR, one entry per CDR3 protein. Among hundreds of thousands of distinct CDR3 sequences listed, roughly 21% were seen once. General study points: Post-booster repertoires contained most primary-vaccination clones again (around 96% CD4, around 88% CD8). A limited proportion of clonotypes was detected within both the CD4 and CD8 compartments.

CDR3 length: 12 amino acids. In germline, CDR1 is MNHEY, CDR2 SVGEGT. The ends were cut back, 10 bases at V and 4 bases at J, with 12 bases in the middle. The source is a young man who received the YFV17D yellow fever vaccine. The chain employs TRBV6-2 or TRBV6-3 and TRBJ2-3; maybe TRBD2 (7 bases). Material: PBMCs, obtained 15 days after the yellow fever booster vaccination. The CDR3 DNA sequence: TGTGCCACGGGGGGCAGTTCAGATACGCAGTATTTT. This translates into CATGGSSDTQYF.